This record looks at one T cell receptor (beta chain) sequence and its context. Its antigen remains unidentified. The protocol was immunoSEQ multiplex PCR, while the TCRdb copy is restricted to in-frame clones and leaves out a portion. The sample has tens of thousands of clones, 90% to 95% seen once. This sample stems from a study of OX40 agonist ivuxolimab in advanced cancers. In germline, CDR1 is SGDLS, CDR2 YYNGEE. The CDR3 extends over 18 amino acids. V was cut by 0 bases and J by 3 bases, with 19 bases left in between. Notes on the study in general: Some patients without response likewise showed low normalized clonal expansion. At doses 0.1 to 3.0 mg/kg, CD4+ and CD8+ clones expanded.

The gene calls are TRBV9 and TRBJ1-3; D not resolved. The source was CD4+ or CD8+ T cells sorted from blood, collected in a trial of the OX40 agonist ivuxolimab. This TCR was recovered from an adult with an advanced solid tumor such as melanoma, head and neck, liver or kidney cancer. The CDR3 region is CASSVGRVSAVDGNTIYF. The CDR3 DNA follows: TGTGCCAGCAGCGTAGGGAGGGTATCGGCAGTGGATGGAAACACCATATATTTT.